Listed below are T cell receptor beta chains from one sample, sequenced in a study of CD8 T cell repertoires and HIV-1 epitope variants. Sequenced by immunoSEQ multiplex PCR; TCRdb stores in-frame clones only, minus some. The table includes over a thousand clones, about three fifths detected once. Antigens of these TCRs are unknown. Sequenced sample: cultured CD8+ T cells derived from PBMCs. The origin of the receptors is a male donor with HIV. Both conserved end residues are part of each CDR3. A D gene is named only where the DNA matches it firmly. Rows may omit the clone size; those that give it use once, few, many or a size class.

TRBJ1-2	NA	TRBV29-1	NA	CSVEDPEYSYGYTF	TGCAGCGTTGAAGATCCGGAGTATTCCTATGGCTACACCTTC
TRBJ1-5	NA	TRBV28	NA	CASTTPRGPQHF	TGTGCCAGCACCACACCCAGGGGGCCCCAGCATTTT
TRBJ1-4	NA	TRBV7-2	NA	CASSSWGRDEKLFF	TGTGCCAGCAGCTCCTGGGGCAGGGATGAAAAACTGTTTTTT
TRBJ2-6	NA	TRBV23-1	NA	CASSSSYTQQSRANVLTF	TGCGCCAGCAGTTCTAGCTATACGCAACAAAGTCGGGCCAACGTCCTGACTTTC
TRBJ2-7	NA	TRBV30	NA	CAWSVGITYEQYF	TGTGCCTGGAGTGTTGGGATAACCTACGAGCAGTACTTC
TRBJ2-3	once	TRBV28	NA	CASSPVVSTDTQYF	TGTGCCAGCAGTCCGGTAGTAAGCACAGATACGCAGTATTTT
TRBJ1-1	NA	TRBV5-6	NA	CASSWALNTEAFF	TGTGCCAGCAGCTGGGCTTTGAACACTGAAGCTTTCTTT
TRBJ1-5	few	TRBV28	TRBD1	CASSGGTGSQPQHF	TGTGCCAGCAGTGGCGGGACAGGGTCTCAGCCCCAGCATTTT
TRBJ2-7	NA	TRBV10-3	NA	CAISVDSSYEQYF	TGTGCCATCAGTGTCGACAGCTCCTACGAGCAGTACTTC
TRBJ2-5	once	TRBV28	NA	CASIAEDGEETQYF	TGTGCCAGCATTGCCGAGGACGGGGAAGAGACCCAGTACTTC
TRBJ2-3	NA	TRBV7-6	TRBD1	CASGQGTEDTQYF	TGTGCCAGCGGACAGGGCACGGAAGATACGCAGTATTTT
TRBJ2-5	NA	TRBV5-1	TRBD2	CASSFYSGRRGETQYF	TGCGCCAGCAGTTTTTATAGCGGGAGAAGGGGAGAGACCCAGTACTTC
TRBJ2-7	NA	TRBV7-9	TRBD2	CASTPAAGVPYEQYF	TGTGCCAGCACCCCGGCCGCGGGAGTGCCCTACGAGCAGTACTTC
TRBJ1-3	NA	TRBV27	TRBD1	CASSPYRGGNTIYF	TGTGCCAGCAGTCCCTACAGGGGTGGAAACACCATATATTTT
TRBJ1-3	few	TRBV13	TRBD1	CASSPDRDGRNTIYF	TGTGCCAGCAGCCCTGACAGGGACGGGCGAAACACCATATATTTT
TRBJ1-4	once	TRBV30	TRBD1	CAWRTWTGSNEKLFF	TGTGCCTGGAGAACCTGGACAGGTTCTAATGAAAAACTGTTTTTT
TRBJ2-7	NA	TRBV25-1	TRBD1	CASSSDRWDRETYEQYF	TGTGCCAGCAGTAGTGACCGATGGGACAGGGAAACCTACGAGCAGTACTTC
TRBJ1-6	NA	TRBV9	NA	CASSPLGGQGNSPLHF	TGTGCCAGCAGCCCGCTGGGGGGGCAAGGGAATTCACCCCTCCACTTT
TRBJ1-1	few	TRBV19	NA	CASRSSQVSFSGTEAFF	TGTGCCAGTAGATCTAGTCAGGTCTCCTTTTCGGGCACTGAAGCTTTCTTT
TRBJ2-1	NA	TRBV6-5	NA	CASSYGGRGYDEQFF	TGTGCCAGCAGTTACGGGGGCAGGGGTTATGATGAGCAGTTCTTC
TRBJ2-5	few	TRBV7-2	NA	CASSVTGGEETQYF	TGTGCCAGCAGCGTAACAGGGGGGGAAGAGACCCAGTACTTC
TRBJ2-1	few	TRBV10-3	NA	CAISEGGNEQFF	TGTGCCATCAGTGAAGGGGGCAATGAGCAGTTCTTC
TRBJ1-1	once	TRBV7-9	TRBD1	CASTPGGLGTEAFF	TGTGCCAGCACCCCAGGGGGATTGGGCACTGAAGCTTTCTTT
TRBJ2-1	NA	TRBV7-9	TRBD2	CASSLAGVHYNEQFF	TGTGCCAGCAGCTTGGCGGGAGTACACTACAATGAGCAGTTCTTC
TRBJ2-5	NA	TRBV18	NA	CASSPFAGAEETQYF	TGTGCCAGCTCACCATTCGCAGGGGCAGAAGAGACCCAGTACTTC
TRBJ2-1	NA	TRBV9	TRBD1	CASSASTGTELIGEQFF	TGTGCCAGCAGCGCAAGCACCGGGACAGAGCTGATCGGTGAGCAGTTCTTC
TRBJ1-1	few	TRBV10-3	NA	CAISEGGTAEAFF	TGTGCCATCAGTGAGGGAGGGACCGCCGAAGCTTTCTTT
TRBJ2-1	NA	TRBV19	NA	CASSIALRNEQFF	TGTGCCAGTAGTATAGCTCTTCGCAATGAGCAGTTCTTC
TRBJ1-5	NA	TRBV15	NA	CATSSSAGNQPQHF	TGTGCCACCAGCAGCAGTGCGGGCAATCAGCCCCAGCATTTT
TRBJ1-3	NA	TRBV7-2	NA	CASSLAREIGNTIYF	TGTGCCAGCAGCTTAGCCAGGGAAATTGGAAACACCATATATTTT
TRBJ2-7	once	TRBV2	NA	CASSPSSYEQYF	TGTGCCAGCAGCCCTAGCTCCTACGAGCAGTACTTC
TRBJ2-2	NA	TRBV6-5	NA	CASSPGQMGLFF	TGTGCCAGCAGTCCTGGACAGATGGGGCTGTTTTTT
TRBJ2-7	NA	TRBV6-1	TRBD1	CASSETTGFYEQYF	TGTGCCAGCAGTGAAACGACAGGGTTCTACGAGCAGTACTTC
TRBJ2-7	NA	TRBV5-6	NA	CASGGGGATYEQYF	TGTGCCAGCGGCGGGGGCGGAGCCACCTACGAGCAGTACTTC
TRBJ1-1	once	TRBV6-5	TRBD1	CASSYSDRLRTEAFF	TGTGCCAGCAGTTACTCGGACAGGCTTAGGACTGAAGCTTTCTTT
TRBJ2-7	large	TRBV27	NA	CASSVSSGTVSYEQYF	TGTGCCAGCAGTGTATCCTCCGGGACGGTGTCCTACGAGCAGTACTTC
TRBJ1-5	NA	TRBV7-3	NA	CASSLNGGLRNQPQHF	TGTGCCAGCAGCCTAAATGGAGGGTTGCGCAATCAGCCCCAGCATTTT
TRBJ2-2	few	TRBV27	TRBD2	CARKLAGRNTGELFF	TGTGCCAGGAAGCTAGCGGGGAGGAACACCGGGGAGCTGTTTTTT
TRBJ2-1	NA	TRBV6-7	TRBD1	CASSYDRGLDNEQFF	TGTGCCAGCAGTTACGACAGGGGTTTAGACAATGAGCAGTTCTTC
TRBJ2-6	NA	TRBV14	NA	CASSQDDGIGANVLTF	TGTGCCAGCAGCCAAGACGACGGGATCGGGGCCAACGTCCTGACTTTC
TRBJ2-7	once	TRBV9	TRBD2	CASSPSSGRGAYEQYF	TGTGCCAGCAGCCCTTCTAGCGGCCGAGGAGCCTACGAGCAGTACTTC
TRBJ1-5	NA	TRBV30	TRBD1	CAWNTGQGVGNQPQHF	TGTGCCTGGAATACTGGACAGGGGGTGGGCAATCAGCCCCAGCATTTT